These T cell receptor beta chains were read from a single sample in a study of T-cell reconstitution after alpha-beta-depleted transplantation in children. Using its own MiXCR run on the PCR reads, TCRdb lists one record per CDR3 protein. The sample includes fewer than 150,000 distinct CDR3 sequences, about 23% of them seen just once. Material: PBMCs, mostly from graft donor cells, obtained 180 days after TCRalphabeta/CD19-depleted stem cell transplant. The origin of the receptors is a male patient aged 2-15 years who had a stem cell transplant for chronic granulomatous disease, so the T cells may come from the graft donor. CDR3s include the opening cysteine and the closing phenylalanine or tryptophan. The order of the fields is J gene, V gene, clone size, CDR3 length, D gene, CDR3 DNA, CDR3 protein. The D gene is left open where the match is weak. Only part of the rows carry a size: once, few, many, or a class if the clone is expanded.

>TRBJ2-5|TRBV29-1|-|12|-
TGCAGCGTTGAAGCGGGGCAGGGCCCCAAGTACTTC
CSVEAGQGPKYF
>TRBJ2-1|TRBV20-1|many|16|TRBD2
TGCAGTGCCACCCCCGGGACTAGCGCCCAGGACAATGAGCAGTTCTTC
CSATPGTSAQDNEQFF
>TRBJ1-5|TRBV12-3/TRBV12-4|few|14|-
TGTGCCAGCAGTTTACGAGTGGAGGGGCAGCCCCAGCATTTT
CASSLRVEGQPQHF
>TRBJ2-1|TRBV3-1|many|12|-
TGTGCCAGCAGCCAGTGGGGGAATGAGCAGTTCTTC
CASSQWGNEQFF
>TRBJ2-1|TRBV3-1|many|14|-
TGTGCCAGCAGCCAAGCCACGACAGCGGCACGGCGGTTCTTC
CASSQATTAARRFF
>TRBJ2-6|TRBV15|-|16|-
TGTGCCACCAGCAGGGCTCAGGGGTCTGGGGCCAACGTCCTGACTTTC
CATSRAQGSGANVLTF
>TRBJ2-1|TRBV12-3/TRBV12-4|-|14|TRBD2
TGTGCCAGCAGCCGGAGCGGGAACTACAATGAGCAGTTCTTC
CASSRSGNYNEQFF
>TRBJ1-3|TRBV6-2/TRBV6-3|-|16|-
TGTGCCAGCAGACAAGGGGAAACGAAGTGGAGAAACACCATATATTTT
CASRQGETKWRNTIYF
>TRBJ2-4|TRBV28|many|13|-
TGTGCCAGCAGTGAACAGGTTAAAAACATTCAGTACTTC
CASSEQVKNIQYF
>TRBJ2-5|TRBV7-6|many|16|-
TGTGCCAGCAGCTTAGCGGGGTGGGGTCGGCAAGAGACCCAGTACTTC
CASSLAGWGRQETQYF
>TRBJ1-6|TRBV20-1|many|15|TRBD1
TGCAGTGCTAGAAGGACAGGGAAGGGTAATTCACCCCTCCACTTT
CSARRTGKGNSPLHF
>TRBJ2-1|TRBV12-3/TRBV12-4|many|15|TRBD2
TGTGCCAGCACCGGTAGCGGGAACACCTACAATGAGCAGTTCTTC
CASTGSGNTYNEQFF
>TRBJ2-7|TRBV5-1|many|15|-
TGCGCCAGCAGCTTGGGGGACACCTTCTCCTACGAGCAGTACTTC
CASSLGDTFSYEQYF
>TRBJ1-4|TRBV20-1|-|15|-
TGCAGTGCTAGTGTTCCACTAACAACTAATGAAAAACTGTTTTTT
CSASVPLTTNEKLFF
>TRBJ2-3|TRBV12-3/TRBV12-4|few|13|TRBD1
TGTGCCAGCAGTGTCCGGACAGGGGATACGCAGTATTTT
CASSVRTGDTQYF
>TRBJ2-7|TRBV20-1|-|16|-
TGCAGTGCTGGTCGCCAGGGTTGGTTGAGCTCCTACGAGCAGTACTTC
CSAGRQGWLSSYEQYF
>TRBJ2-7|TRBV29-1|-|12|TRBD1
TGCAGTTTGGACAGGGTGTTCTACGAGCAGTACTTC
CSLDRVFYEQYF
>TRBJ1-1|TRBV12-3/TRBV12-4|-|12|-
TGTGCCAGCAAAGGGAGTAACACTGAAGCTTTCTTT
CASKGSNTEAFF
>TRBJ2-7|TRBV10-3|-|13|-
TGTGCCATCAGGCTGGGACGGACCTACGAGCAGTACTTC
CAIRLGRTYEQYF
>TRBJ1-6|TRBV10-3|many|14|-
TGTGCCATCAGCAAACAGGGTTATAGTTCACCCCTCCACTTT
CAISKQGYSSPLHF
>TRBJ1-3|TRBV12-3/TRBV12-4|-|17|TRBD1
TGTGCCAGCAGTTCCGCCAACAGGGGCGCCTCTGGAAACACCATATATTTT
CASSSANRGASGNTIYF
>TRBJ2-7|TRBV20-1|many|14|TRBD2
TGCAGTGCTAGAGGACTAGCGGGAGTCTTCGAGCAGTACTTC
CSARGLAGVFEQYF
>TRBJ2-2|TRBV6-2/TRBV6-3|-|15|TRBD2
TGTGCCAGCAGATCCCAGCGGGGCTCCACCGGGGAGCTGTTTTTT
CASRSQRGSTGELFF
>TRBJ2-7|TRBV4-1|-|15|-
TGCGCCAGCAGCCAAGATCGGGCCCTCTCATACGAGCAGTACTTC
CASSQDRALSYEQYF
>TRBJ1-2|TRBV7-8|-|13|-
TGTGCCAGCAGCTTAGATAGGCAACGTGGCTACACCTTC
CASSLDRQRGYTF
>TRBJ1-2|TRBV7-2|few|15|TRBD1
TGTGCCAGCAGCGTTTCCGGGACAGGGCTCTATGGCTACACCTTC
CASSVSGTGLYGYTF
>TRBJ2-5|TRBV9|few|15|-
TGTGCCAGCAGCGTAGCTTCGACGGTCCAAGAGACCCAGTACTTC
CASSVASTVQETQYF
>TRBJ2-5|TRBV9|-|13|-
TGTGCCTCCAGCGTGGCCGGAAAAGAGACCCAGTACTTC
CASSVAGKETQYF
>TRBJ1-1|TRBV6-6|few|12|-
TGTGCCAGCAGAAGAGGGAACACTGAAGCTTTCTTT
CASRRGNTEAFF
>TRBJ1-5|TRBV10-3|few|15|TRBD1
TGTGCCATCAGTGAGCCAGGGGGCGGAAATCAGCCCCAGCATTTT
CAISEPGGGNQPQHF
>TRBJ1-1|TRBV9|few|13|-
TGTGCCAGCAGCGTAGAATGGAACACTGAAGCTTTCTTT
CASSVEWNTEAFF
>TRBJ2-1|TRBV18|-|16|-
TGTGCCAGCTCACCACTAGACAGCTTCCTCTACAATGAGCAGTTCTTC
CASSPLDSFLYNEQFF
>TRBJ2-3|TRBV20-1|many|15|-
TGCAGTGCTAGACGACAGGTCCTGAACACAGATACGCAGTATTTT
CSARRQVLNTDTQYF
>TRBJ2-2|TRBV11-2|many|15|-
TGTGCCAGCCCAGGACCTTCCCGTGGGGCCGGGGAGCTGTTTTTT
CASPGPSRGAGELFF
>TRBJ2-3|TRBV7-3|many|15|-
TGTGCCAGCAGTACCGGGCCGTCGGGGACAGATACGCAGTATTTT
CASSTGPSGTDTQYF